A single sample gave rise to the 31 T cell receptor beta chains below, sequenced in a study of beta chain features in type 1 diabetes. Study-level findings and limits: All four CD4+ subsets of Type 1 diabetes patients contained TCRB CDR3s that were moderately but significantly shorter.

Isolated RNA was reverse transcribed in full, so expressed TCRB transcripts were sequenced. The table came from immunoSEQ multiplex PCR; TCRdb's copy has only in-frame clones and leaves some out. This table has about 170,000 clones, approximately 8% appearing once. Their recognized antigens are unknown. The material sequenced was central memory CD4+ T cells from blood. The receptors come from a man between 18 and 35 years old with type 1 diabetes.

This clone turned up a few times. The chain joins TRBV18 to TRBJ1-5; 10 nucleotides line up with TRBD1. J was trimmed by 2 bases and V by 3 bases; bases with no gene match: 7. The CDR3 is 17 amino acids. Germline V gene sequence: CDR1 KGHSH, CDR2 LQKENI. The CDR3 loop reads CASSPGTGDLRNQPQHF. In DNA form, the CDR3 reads TGTGCCAGCTCACCCGGGACAGGGGATCTACGCAATCAGCCCCAGCATTTT.

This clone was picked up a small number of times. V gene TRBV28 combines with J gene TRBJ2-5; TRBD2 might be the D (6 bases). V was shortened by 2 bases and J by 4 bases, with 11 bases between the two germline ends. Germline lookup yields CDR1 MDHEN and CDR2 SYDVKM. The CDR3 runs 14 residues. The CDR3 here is CASSLGGNGETQYF. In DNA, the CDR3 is TGTGCCAGCAGTTTAGGAGGGAATGGAGAGACCCAGTACTTC.

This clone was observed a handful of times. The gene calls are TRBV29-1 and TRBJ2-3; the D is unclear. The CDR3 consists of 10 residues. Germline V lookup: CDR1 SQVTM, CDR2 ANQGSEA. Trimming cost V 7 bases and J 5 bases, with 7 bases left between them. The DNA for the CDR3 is TGCAGCGCCGGCGGAGATACGCAGTATTTT. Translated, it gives CSAGGDTQYF.

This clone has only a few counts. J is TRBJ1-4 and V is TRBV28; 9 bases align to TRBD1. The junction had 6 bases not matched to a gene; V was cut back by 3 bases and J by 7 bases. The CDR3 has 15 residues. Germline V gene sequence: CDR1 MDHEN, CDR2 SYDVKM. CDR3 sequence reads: CASSLVTGGGEKLFF. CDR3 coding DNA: TGTGCCAGCAGTTTGGTGACAGGGGGAGGTGAAAAACTGTTTTTT.

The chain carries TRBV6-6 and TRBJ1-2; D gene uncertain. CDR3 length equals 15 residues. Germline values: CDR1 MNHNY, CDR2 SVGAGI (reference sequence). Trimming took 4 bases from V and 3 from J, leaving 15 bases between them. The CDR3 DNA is TGTGCCAGCAGTTCTCCGGGGTCCGGGGACTATGGCTACACCTTC. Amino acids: CASSSPGSGDYGYTF.

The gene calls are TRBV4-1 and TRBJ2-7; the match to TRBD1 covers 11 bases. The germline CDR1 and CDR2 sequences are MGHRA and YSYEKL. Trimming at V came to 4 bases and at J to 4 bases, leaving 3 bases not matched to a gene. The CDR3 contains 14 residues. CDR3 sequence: CASSLRDRGYEQYF. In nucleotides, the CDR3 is TGCGCCAGCAGCCTCCGGGACAGGGGGTACGAGCAGTACTTC.

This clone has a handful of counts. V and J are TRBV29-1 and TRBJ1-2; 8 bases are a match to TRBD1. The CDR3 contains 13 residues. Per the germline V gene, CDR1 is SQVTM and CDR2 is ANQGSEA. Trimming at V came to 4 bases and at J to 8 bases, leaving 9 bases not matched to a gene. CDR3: CSVGQTGALGYTF. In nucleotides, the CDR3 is TGCAGCGTTGGCCAGACAGGGGCATTGGGCTACACCTTC.

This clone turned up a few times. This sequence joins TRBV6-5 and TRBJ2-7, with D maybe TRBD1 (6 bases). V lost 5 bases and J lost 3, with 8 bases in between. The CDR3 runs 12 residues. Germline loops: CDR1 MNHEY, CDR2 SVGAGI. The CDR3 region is CASSQGFYEQYF. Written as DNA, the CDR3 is TGTGCCAGCAGTCAGGGGTTCTACGAGCAGTACTTC.

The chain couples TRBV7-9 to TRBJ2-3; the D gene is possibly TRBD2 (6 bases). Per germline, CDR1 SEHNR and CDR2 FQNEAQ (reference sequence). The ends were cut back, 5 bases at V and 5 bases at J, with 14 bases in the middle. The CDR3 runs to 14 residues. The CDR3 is CASSPIFSGDTQYF. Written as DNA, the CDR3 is TGTGCCAGCAGCCCTATTTTTAGCGGAGATACGCAGTATTTT.

The CDR3 sequence: CASRDVSSSYNEQFF. The CDR3 region has the DNA TGCGCCAGCAGAGATGTTTCCAGCTCCTACAATGAGCAGTTCTTC. The chain combines TRBV5-1 with TRBJ2-1; D call uncertain. V lost 5 bases, J lost 0 bases, and 12 bases lay in between. Per the germline V gene, CDR1 is SGHRS and CDR2 is YFSETQ. This CDR3 spans 15 amino acids. The entire variable domain, with the rest obtained from reference TRBV5-1 and TRBJ2-1, is as follows: KAGVTQTPRYLIKTRGQQVTLSCSPISGHRSVSWYQQTPGQGLQFLFEYFSETQRNKGNFPGRFSGRQFSNSRSEMNVSTLELGDSALYLCASRDVSSSYNEQFFGPGTRLTVL.

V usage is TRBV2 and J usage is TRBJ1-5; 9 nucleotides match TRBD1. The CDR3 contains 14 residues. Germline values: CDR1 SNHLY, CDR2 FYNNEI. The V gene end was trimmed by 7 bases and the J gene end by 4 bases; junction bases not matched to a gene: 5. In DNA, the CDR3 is TGTGCCAGCATGGGTGACAGGGGGAATCAGCCCCAGCATTTT. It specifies CASMGDRGNQPQHF.

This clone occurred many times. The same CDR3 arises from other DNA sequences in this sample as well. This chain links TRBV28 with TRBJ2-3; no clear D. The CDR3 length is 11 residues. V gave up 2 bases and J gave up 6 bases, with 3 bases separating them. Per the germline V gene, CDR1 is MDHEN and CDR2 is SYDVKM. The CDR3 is CASSLRDTQYF. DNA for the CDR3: TGTGCCAGCAGTTTACGTGATACGCAGTATTTT.

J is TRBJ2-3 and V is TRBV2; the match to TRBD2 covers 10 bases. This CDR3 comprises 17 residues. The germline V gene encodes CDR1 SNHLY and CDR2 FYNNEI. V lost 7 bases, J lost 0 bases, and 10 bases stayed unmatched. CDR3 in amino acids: CASTLLAGATSTDTQYF. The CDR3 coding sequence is TGTGCCAGCACTCTCCTAGCGGGGGCCACTAGCACAGATACGCAGTATTTT.

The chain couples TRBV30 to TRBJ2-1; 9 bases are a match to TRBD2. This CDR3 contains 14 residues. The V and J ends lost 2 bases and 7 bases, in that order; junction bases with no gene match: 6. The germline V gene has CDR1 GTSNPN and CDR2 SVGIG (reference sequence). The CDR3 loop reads CAWSPAGGRNEQFF. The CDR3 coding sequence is TGTGCCTGGAGTCCCGCGGGGGGGAGGAATGAGCAGTTCTTC. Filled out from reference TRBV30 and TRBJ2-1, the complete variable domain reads SQTIHQWPATLVQPVGSPLSLECTVEGTSNPNLYWYRQAAGRGLQLLFYSVGIGQISSEVPQNLSASRPQDRQFILSSKKLLLSDSGFYLCAWSPAGGRNEQFFGPGTRLTVL.

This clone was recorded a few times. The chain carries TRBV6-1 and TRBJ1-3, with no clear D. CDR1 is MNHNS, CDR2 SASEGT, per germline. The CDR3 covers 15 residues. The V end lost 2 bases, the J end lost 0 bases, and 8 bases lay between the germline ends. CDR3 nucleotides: TGTGCCAGCAGTGAAAAATTCTACTCTGGAAACACCATATATTTT. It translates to CASSEKFYSGNTIYF.

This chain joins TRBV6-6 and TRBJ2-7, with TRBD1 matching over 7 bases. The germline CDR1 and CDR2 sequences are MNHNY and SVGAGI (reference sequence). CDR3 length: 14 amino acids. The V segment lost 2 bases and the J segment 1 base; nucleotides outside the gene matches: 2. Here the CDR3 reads CASSYGDRSYEQYF. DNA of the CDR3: TGTGCCAGCAGTTACGGGGACAGATCCTACGAGCAGTACTTC.

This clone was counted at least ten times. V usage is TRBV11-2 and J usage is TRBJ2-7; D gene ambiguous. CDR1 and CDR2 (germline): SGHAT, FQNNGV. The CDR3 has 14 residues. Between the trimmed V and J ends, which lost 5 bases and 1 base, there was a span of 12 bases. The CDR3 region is CASSTSQSSYEQYF. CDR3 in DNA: TGTGCCAGCAGCACGTCCCAGTCATCCTACGAGCAGTACTTC.

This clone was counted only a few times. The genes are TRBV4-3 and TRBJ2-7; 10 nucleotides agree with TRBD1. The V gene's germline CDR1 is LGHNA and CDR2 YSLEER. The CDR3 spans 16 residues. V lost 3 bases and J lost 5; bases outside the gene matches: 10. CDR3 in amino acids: CASSHEGSDRGHEQYF. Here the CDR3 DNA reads TGCGCCAGCAGCCATGAAGGTAGTGACAGGGGGCACGAGCAGTACTTC.

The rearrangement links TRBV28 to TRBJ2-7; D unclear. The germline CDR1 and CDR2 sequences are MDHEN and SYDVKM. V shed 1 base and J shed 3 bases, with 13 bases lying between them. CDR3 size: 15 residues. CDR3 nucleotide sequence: TGTGCCAGCAGTTTATACAGTAATAAACTCTACGAGCAGTACTTC. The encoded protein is CASSLYSNKLYEQYF.

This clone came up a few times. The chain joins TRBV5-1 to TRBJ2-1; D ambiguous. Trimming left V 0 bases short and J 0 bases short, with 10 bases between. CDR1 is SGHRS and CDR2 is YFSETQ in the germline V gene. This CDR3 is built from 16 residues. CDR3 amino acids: CASSLAFSSSYNEQFF. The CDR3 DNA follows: TGCGCCAGCAGCTTGGCCTTCTCTAGCTCCTACAATGAGCAGTTCTTC.

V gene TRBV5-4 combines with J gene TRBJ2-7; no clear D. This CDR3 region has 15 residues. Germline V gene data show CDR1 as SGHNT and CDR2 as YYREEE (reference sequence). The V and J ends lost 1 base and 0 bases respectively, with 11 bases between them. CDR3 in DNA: TGTGCCAGCAGCTTGTATCAGTTTCACTCCTACGAGCAGTACTTC. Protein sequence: CASSLYQFHSYEQYF.

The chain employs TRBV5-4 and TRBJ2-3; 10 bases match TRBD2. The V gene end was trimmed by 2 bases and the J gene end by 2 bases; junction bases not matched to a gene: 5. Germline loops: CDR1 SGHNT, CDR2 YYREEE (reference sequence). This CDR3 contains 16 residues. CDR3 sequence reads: CASSFRLAGSTDTQYF. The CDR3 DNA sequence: TGTGCCAGCAGCTTTCGACTAGCGGGCTCCACAGATACGCAGTATTTT. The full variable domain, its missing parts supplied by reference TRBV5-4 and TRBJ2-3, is ETGVTQSPTHLIKTRGQQVTLRCSSQSGHNTVSWYQQALGQGPQFIFQYYREEENGRGNFPPRFSGLQFPNYSSELNVNALELDDSALYLCASSFRLAGSTDTQYFGPGTRLTVL.

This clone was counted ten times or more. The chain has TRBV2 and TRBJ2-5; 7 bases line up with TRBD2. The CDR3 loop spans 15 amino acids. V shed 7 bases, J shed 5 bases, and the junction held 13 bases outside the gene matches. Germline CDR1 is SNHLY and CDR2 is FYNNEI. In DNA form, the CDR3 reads TGTGCCAGCATCAAAAGGGAGGGGCTTGTTGAGACCCAGTACTTC. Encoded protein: CASIKREGLVETQYF. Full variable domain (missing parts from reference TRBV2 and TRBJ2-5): EPEVTQTPSHQVTQMGQEVILRCVPISNHLYFYWYRQILGQKVEFLVSFYNNEISEKSEIFDDQFSVERPDGSNFTLKIRSTKLEDSAMYFCASIKREGLVETQYFGPGTRLLVL.

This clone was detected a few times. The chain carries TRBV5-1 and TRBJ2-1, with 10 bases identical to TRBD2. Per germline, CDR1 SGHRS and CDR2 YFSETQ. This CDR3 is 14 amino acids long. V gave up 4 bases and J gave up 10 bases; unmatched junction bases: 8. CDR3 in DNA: TGCGCCAGCAGCCTCACTAGCGGGATTCCGGAGCAGTTCTTC. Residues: CASSLTSGIPEQFF. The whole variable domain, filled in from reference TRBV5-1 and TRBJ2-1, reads KAGVTQTPRYLIKTRGQQVTLSCSPISGHRSVSWYQQTPGQGLQFLFEYFSETQRNKGNFPGRFSGRQFSNSRSEMNVSTLELGDSALYLCASSLTSGIPEQFFGPGTRLTVL.

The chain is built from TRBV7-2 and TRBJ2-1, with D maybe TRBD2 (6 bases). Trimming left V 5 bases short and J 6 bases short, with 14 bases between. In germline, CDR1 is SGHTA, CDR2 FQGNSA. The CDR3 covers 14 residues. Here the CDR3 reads CASSRGTLGNEQFF. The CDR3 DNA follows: TGTGCCAGCAGCCGGGGGACCCTCGGCAATGAGCAGTTCTTC.

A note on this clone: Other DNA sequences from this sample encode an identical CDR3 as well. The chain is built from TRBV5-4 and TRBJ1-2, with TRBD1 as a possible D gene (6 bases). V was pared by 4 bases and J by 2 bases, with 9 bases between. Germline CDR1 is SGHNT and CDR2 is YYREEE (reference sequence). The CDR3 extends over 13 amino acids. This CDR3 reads CASSPGQNYGYTF. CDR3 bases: TGTGCCAGCAGCCCTGGACAGAACTATGGCTACACCTTC.

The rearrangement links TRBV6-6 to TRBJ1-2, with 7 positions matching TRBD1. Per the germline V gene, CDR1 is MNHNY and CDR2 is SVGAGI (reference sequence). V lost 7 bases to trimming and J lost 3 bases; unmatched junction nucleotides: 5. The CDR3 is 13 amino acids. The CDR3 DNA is TGTGCCAGCACCCCCGGACAGGACTATGGCTACACCTTC. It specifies CASTPGQDYGYTF.

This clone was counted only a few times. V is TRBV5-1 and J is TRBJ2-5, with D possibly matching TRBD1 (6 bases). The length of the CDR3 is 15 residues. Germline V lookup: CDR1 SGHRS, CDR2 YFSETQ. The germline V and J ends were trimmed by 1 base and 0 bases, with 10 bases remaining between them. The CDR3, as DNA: TGCGCCAGCAGCTTGTACGGGACATACCAAGAGACCCAGTACTTC. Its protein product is CASSLYGTYQETQYF.

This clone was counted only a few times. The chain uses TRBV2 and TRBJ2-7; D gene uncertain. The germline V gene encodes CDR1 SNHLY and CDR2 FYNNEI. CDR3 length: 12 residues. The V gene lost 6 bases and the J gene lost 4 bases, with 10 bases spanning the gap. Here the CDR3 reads CASSGTAYEQYF. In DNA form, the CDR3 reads TGTGCCAGCAGCGGTACTGCATACGAGCAGTACTTC.

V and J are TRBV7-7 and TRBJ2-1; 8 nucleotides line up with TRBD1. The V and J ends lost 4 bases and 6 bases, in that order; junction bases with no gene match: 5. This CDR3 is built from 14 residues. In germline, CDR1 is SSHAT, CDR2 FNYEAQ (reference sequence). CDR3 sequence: CASSSGQGSNEQFF. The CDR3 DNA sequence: TGTGCCAGCAGCTCCGGACAGGGTTCCAATGAGCAGTTCTTC.

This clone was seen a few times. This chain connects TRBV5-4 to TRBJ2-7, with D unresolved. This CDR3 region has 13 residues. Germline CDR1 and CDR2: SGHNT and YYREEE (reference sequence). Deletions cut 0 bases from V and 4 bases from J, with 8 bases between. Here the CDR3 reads CASSLGSEYEQYF. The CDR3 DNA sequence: TGTGCCAGCAGCTTGGGCAGCGAATACGAGCAGTACTTC.